The clone carrying this T cell receptor (beta chain) was observed once. With random hexamers, 0.5 to 1 ug RNA was reverse transcribed. TCRdb passed the immunoSEQ multiplex PCR reads through MiXCR, listing each CDR3 protein once. The profile shows 200,000 or so distinct CDR3 sequences, roughly 94% of them singletons. V lost 4 bases to trimming and J lost 0 bases, with 10 bases between them. The CDR3 has 13 amino acids. Germline values: CDR1 SQVTM, CDR2 ANQGSEA. This sample is drawn from a study of CD8 T cells in Susac syndrome. The sample taken for sequencing was CD8+ T cells from PBMCs. This rearrangement joins TRBV29-1 to TRBJ2-7, with a possible D match to TRBD1 (6 bases). The receptor was isolated from a human donor with Susac syndrome. Here the CDR3 DNA reads TGCAGCGTTGTTACAGGGAGCTCCTACGAGCAGTACTTC. Protein sequence: CSVVTGSSYEQYF.